Sequencing of this T cell receptor beta chain was carried out in a study of control samples from healthy donors and cancer patients. The protocol was immunoSEQ multiplex PCR, while the TCRdb copy is restricted to in-frame clones and leaves out a portion. This sample has fewer than 90,000 clones, with nearly 85% found just once. This clone was found once. This may be a read error, as it is one base from a much larger clone. The receptor comes from a man in his forties or fifties in good health. The sequencing sample was made of blood.

The CDR3 sequence is CASSSNYGYTF. The CDR3 DNA follows: TGTGCCAGCAGTTCCAACTATGGCTACACCTTC. The rearrangement joins TRBV28 to TRBJ1-2; D call uncertain. This CDR3 is 11 amino acids long. Trimming left V 4 bases short and J 2 bases short, with 2 bases between. Germline lookup yields CDR1 MDHEN and CDR2 SYDVKM.